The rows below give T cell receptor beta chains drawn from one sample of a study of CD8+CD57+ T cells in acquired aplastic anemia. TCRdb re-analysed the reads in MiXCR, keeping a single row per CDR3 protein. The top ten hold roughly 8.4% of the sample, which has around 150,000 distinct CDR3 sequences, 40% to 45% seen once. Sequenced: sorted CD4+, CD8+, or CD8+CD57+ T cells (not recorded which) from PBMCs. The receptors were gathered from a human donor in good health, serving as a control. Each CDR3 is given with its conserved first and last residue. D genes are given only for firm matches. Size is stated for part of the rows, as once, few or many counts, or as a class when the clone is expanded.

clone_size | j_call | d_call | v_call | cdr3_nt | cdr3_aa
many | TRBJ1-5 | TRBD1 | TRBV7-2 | TGTGCCAGCAGCTTAGCACGGGGACAGGTTGCCTCGGTAAAAAATCAGCCCCAGCATTTT | CASSLARGQVASVKNQPQHF
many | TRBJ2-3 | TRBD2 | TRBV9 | TGTGCCAGCAGCGTAGCTACGCGGGGGGGAGGAGATACGCAGTATTTT | CASSVATRGGGDTQYF
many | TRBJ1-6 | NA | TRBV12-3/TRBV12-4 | TGTGCCAGCAGTTTATTAGCCGCAGGGAATTCACCCCTCCACTTT | CASSLLAAGNSPLHF
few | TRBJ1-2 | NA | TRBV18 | TGTGCCAGCTCACGCGAACAGGGAGGGTCATATGGCTACACCTTC | CASSREQGGSYGYTF
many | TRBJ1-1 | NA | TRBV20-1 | TGCAGTGCTAGAGATCTGAGAGGGACAACTGAAGCTTTCTTT | CSARDLRGTTEAFF
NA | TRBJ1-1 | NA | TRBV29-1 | TGCAGCGTTGAACCTGGGGACCGGCTGAACACTGAAGCTTTCTTT | CSVEPGDRLNTEAFF
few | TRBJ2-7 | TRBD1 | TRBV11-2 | TGTGCCAGCAGCTTAATACCGGGACAGGGGGGAGAGCAGTACTTC | CASSLIPGQGGEQYF
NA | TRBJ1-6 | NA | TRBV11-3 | TGTGCCAGCAGCTTAGCCGGGAATCATTCACTCCTCCACTTT | CASSLAGNHSLLHF
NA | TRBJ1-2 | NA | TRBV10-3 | TGTGCCCCTCGGCCCTATGGCTACACCTTC | CAPRPYGYTF
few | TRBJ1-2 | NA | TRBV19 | TGTGCCAGTAGTAAAAGCAGGGGCAACTATGGCTACACCTTC | CASSKSRGNYGYTF
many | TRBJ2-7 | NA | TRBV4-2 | TGTGCCAGCAGCCAAGAAGTTGTGGCCAGATACGAGCAGTACTTC | CASSQEVVARYEQYF
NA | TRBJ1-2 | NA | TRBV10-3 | TGTGCCATCAGTGATGGCGGGTATGGCTACACCTTC | CAISDGGYGYTF
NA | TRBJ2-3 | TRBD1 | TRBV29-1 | TGCAGCGTAGGACAGGGGGGGGATACGCAGTATTTT | CSVGQGGDTQYF
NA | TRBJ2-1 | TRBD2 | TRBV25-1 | TGTGCCAGCAGTGCCCTAGCGGGAAGCAATGAGCAGTTCTTC | CASSALAGSNEQFF
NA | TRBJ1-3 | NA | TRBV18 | TGTGCCAGCTCACGGGGACTCCCGATCTCTGGAAACACCATATATTTT | CASSRGLPISGNTIYF
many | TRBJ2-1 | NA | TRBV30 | TGTGCCTGGAGTCGAATATTAAATGAGCAGTTCTTC | CAWSRILNEQFF
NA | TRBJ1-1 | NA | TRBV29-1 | TGCAGCGTTGTGCCCGGGGACACTGAAGCTTTCTTT | CSVVPGDTEAFF
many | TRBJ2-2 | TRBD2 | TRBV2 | TGTGCCAGCAGACAGAGCGGGGGGACCGGGGAGCTGTTTTTT | CASRQSGGTGELFF
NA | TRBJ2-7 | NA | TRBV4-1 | TGTGCCAGCAGCCCTCAGATGGCCGAGCAGTACTTC | CASSPQMAEQYF
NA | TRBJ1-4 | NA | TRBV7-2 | TGTGCCAGCAGCTTTAAAGCACAGGGAGGAGAAAAACTGTTTTTT | CASSFKAQGGEKLFF
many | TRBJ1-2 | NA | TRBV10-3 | TGTGCCATCAGTGAGTTCGCAGGGGAGTCTAACTATGGCTACACCTTC | CAISEFAGESNYGYTF
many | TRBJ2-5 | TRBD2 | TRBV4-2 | TGTGCCAGCAGCCAAGGACTAGCGGAGCGAGGGACCCAGTACTTC | CASSQGLAERGTQYF
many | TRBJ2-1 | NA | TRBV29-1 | TGCAGCGTGTGGAGCTCCTACAATGAGCAGTTCTTC | CSVWSSYNEQFF
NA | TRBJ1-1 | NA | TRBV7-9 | TGTGCCAGCAGCTCCAGTGACAGTGAAGCTTTCTTT | CASSSSDSEAFF
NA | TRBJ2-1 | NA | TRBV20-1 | TGCAGTGCTAGAGAGGCCAGGGGCAGGAGAAATGAGCAGTTCTTC | CSAREARGRRNEQFF
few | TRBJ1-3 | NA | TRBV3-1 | TGTGCCAGCAGCCAAGGGCGTGGGGCTGGAAACACCATATATTTT | CASSQGRGAGNTIYF
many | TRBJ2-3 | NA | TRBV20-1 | TGCAGTGCTAGCCTGGTCCGGGCCACCGCATTGGATACGCAGTATTTT | CSASLVRATALDTQYF
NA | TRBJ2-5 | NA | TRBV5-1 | TGCGCCAGTAAACTAGGACGAGAGACCCAGTACTTC | CASKLGRETQYF
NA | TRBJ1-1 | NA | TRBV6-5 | TGTGCCAGCAGTTACCCCAGGGAAGCTTTCTTT | CASSYPREAFF
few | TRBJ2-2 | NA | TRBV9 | TGTGCCAGCAGCGTCCCAGGCGGGGAGCTGTTTTTT | CASSVPGGELFF
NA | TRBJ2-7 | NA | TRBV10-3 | TGTGCCATCAGTGAGAGGCCACAGTACGAGCAGTACTTC | CAISERPQYEQYF
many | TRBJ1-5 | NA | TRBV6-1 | TGTGCCAGCACTATACAGGGTTCGCGCAATCAGCCCCAGCATTTT | CASTIQGSRNQPQHF
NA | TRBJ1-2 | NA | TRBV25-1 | TGTGCCAGCAGTGCTAAAGGGTCAGGGATCGGCTACACCTTC | CASSAKGSGIGYTF
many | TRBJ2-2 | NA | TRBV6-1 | TGTGCCAGCCGGCGGGAAACCGGGGAGCTGTTTTTT | CASRRETGELFF
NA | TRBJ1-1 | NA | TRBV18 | TGTGCCAGCTCACCAAGAGGGGCCATTGACACTGAAGCTTTCTTT | CASSPRGAIDTEAFF
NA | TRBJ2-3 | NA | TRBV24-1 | TGTGCCACCAGTGATTCCGAGACTAGTTACAATGAGCAGTATTTT | CATSDSETSYNEQYF
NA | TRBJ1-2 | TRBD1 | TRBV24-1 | TGTGCCACCACCCCGGGACAGGGCTATGGCTACACCTTC | CATTPGQGYGYTF
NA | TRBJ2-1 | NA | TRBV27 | TGTGCCAGCAGTTGGGAGATTTCAGGACGCGATGAGCAGTTCTTC | CASSWEISGRDEQFF
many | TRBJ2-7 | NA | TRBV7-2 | TGTGCCAGCAGCTTTTACGGTTTCTCCTACGAGCAGTACTTC | CASSFYGFSYEQYF
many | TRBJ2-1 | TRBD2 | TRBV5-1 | TGCGCCAGCGGCAGACTAGCGGGGGACAGCTCCTACAATGAGCAGTTCTTC | CASGRLAGDSSYNEQFF
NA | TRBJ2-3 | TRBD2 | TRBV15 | TGTGCCACCAGCAGAGATCCACTAGCGGGAGGCGCAGATACGCAGTATTTT | CATSRDPLAGGADTQYF
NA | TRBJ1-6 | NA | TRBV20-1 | TGCAGTGCTAGAAGGGGGGATAGCCTTTCACCCCTCCACTTT | CSARRGDSLSPLHF
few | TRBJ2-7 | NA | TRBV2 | TGTGCCAGCATCCTCCGGACAGCGATGGGCTACGAGCAGTACTTC | CASILRTAMGYEQYF
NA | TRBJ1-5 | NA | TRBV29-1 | TGCAGCGTTGGCGGAAGCAATCAGCCCCAGCATTTT | CSVGGSNQPQHF
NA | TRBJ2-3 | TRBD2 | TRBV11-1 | TGTGCCAGCAGCACCCAGACCGGGACTAGCGGGGGGTTGGCAGATACGCAGTACTTT | CASSTQTGTSGGLADTQYF
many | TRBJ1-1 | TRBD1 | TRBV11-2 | TGTGCCAGCAGCTTTCAGGGGGTCACTGAAGCTTTCTTT | CASSFQGVTEAFF